Shown below are 29 T cell receptor beta chains from a single sample sequenced in a study of CD8 T cell repertoires and HIV-1 epitope variants. Antigens for these TCRs are unknown. TCRdb's table, derived via immunoSEQ multiplex PCR, lists solely in-frame clones and lacks some. Of 4,500 or so clones listed, 65% are singletons. The sequenced material came from cultured CD8+ T cells derived from PBMCs. The source is a male donor with HIV.

The chain is built from TRBV28 and TRBJ2-2; D unresolved. Trimming stripped 5 bases from V and 3 bases from J, with 7 bases between. The germline CDR1 and CDR2 sequences are MDHEN and SYDVKM. The CDR3 extends over 13 amino acids. The CDR3 is CASSRLDTGELFF. The CDR3 DNA follows: TGTGCCAGCAGTCGACTCGACACCGGGGAGCTGTTTTTT.

The genes are TRBV28 and TRBJ2-3; 11 bases match TRBD1. Germline V CDR1 and CDR2: MDHEN, SYDVKM. The CDR3 is 15 residues long. V dropped 7 bases and J dropped 3; count of bases not matched to a gene: 6. The CDR3 DNA reads TGTGCCAGCACCCCTTGGGACAGGGGGACAGATACGCAGTATTTT. Translated, it gives CASTPWDRGTDTQYF.

This clone is categorized as large. This chain links TRBV6-1 with TRBJ2-7; the match to TRBD1 covers 9 bases. The ends lost 6 bases at V and 0 bases at J; junction bases unmatched: 3. The CDR3 length is 14 residues. Germline V gene data show CDR1 as MNHNS and CDR2 as SASEGT. The CDR3 is CASRQGASSYEQYF. The CDR3 nucleotides read TGTGCCAGCAGACAGGGGGCTTCCTCCTACGAGCAGTACTTC.

J is TRBJ1-1 and V is TRBV30, with D possibly matching TRBD1 (5 bases). V lost 4 bases, J lost 3 bases, and 24 bases lay in between. Germline V CDR1 and CDR2: GTSNPN, SVGIG (reference sequence). CDR3 size: 17 residues. The CDR3 DNA sequence: TGTGCCTGGATAGGTCGACAAGCCGATTGGGGGGACACTGAAGCTTTCTTT. The encoded protein is CAWIGRQADWGDTEAFF.

A few counts support this clone. The V gene is TRBV19, the J gene TRBJ2-7; D remains unclear. Trimming left V 4 bases short and J 4 bases short, with 11 bases between. Germline V gives CDR1 LNHDA, CDR2 SQIVND (reference sequence). The length of the CDR3 is 13 residues. CDR3 nucleotides: TGTGCCAGTAGTACGGGTCTTAAGTACGAGCAGTACTTC. Residues: CASSTGLKYEQYF. Looking up the rest from reference TRBV19 and TRBJ2-7 gives the full variable domain: DGGITQSPKYLFRKEGQNVTLSCEQNLNHDAMYWYRQDPGQGLRLIYYSQIVNDFQKGDIAEGYSVSREKKESFPLTVTSAQKNPTAFYLCASSTGLKYEQYFGPGTRLTVT.

The genes are TRBV13 and TRBJ1-3; tentatively, D is TRBD1 (6 bases). Trimming took off 6 bases at V and 3 bases at J, with 15 bases between the two ends. The CDR3 is 15 residues long. CDR1 and CDR2 (germline): PRHDT, FYEKMQ (reference sequence). DNA of the CDR3: TGTGCCAGCAGTCCCGGGACAACCAGTGGAAACACCATATATTTT. Its protein product is CASSPGTTSGNTIYF.

The CDR3 region has the DNA TGTGCTAGTGGTGAGGCTACTTACAATGAGCAGTTCTTC. It translates to CASGEATYNEQFF. This chain connects TRBV12-5 to TRBJ2-1; no definite D call. The CDR3 runs 13 residues. Germline assignment: CDR1 LGHNT and CDR2 FRNRAP. V was clipped by 5 bases and J by 4 bases, with 9 bases between them.

The V gene is TRBV28, the J gene TRBJ2-5, with TRBD1 matching over 9 bases. CDR1 and CDR2 (germline): MDHEN, SYDVKM. V shed 7 bases and J 2 bases; nucleotides not matched to a gene: 8. The CDR3 runs 15 residues. The CDR3 region has the DNA TGTGCCAGCACCTTGGGACAGGGACCTCAAGAGACCCAGTACTTC. Protein sequence: CASTLGQGPQETQYF.

The chain recombines TRBV6-5 with TRBJ1-2; D gene ambiguous. From germline, CDR1 is MNHEY and CDR2 SVGAGI. Trimming removed 0 bases at V and 2 bases at J, with 7 bases between. The CDR3 is 14 amino acids. As DNA, the CDR3 is TGTGCCAGCAGTTACTCTCCAGAGAACTATGGCTACACCTTC. This gives the protein CASSYSPENYGYTF.

In this sample, this clone turned up a few times. V usage is TRBV7-9 and J usage is TRBJ1-5; no clear D. Germline V gene data show CDR1 as SEHNR and CDR2 as FQNEAQ (reference sequence). This CDR3 region has 12 residues. The V end was cut by 1 base, the J end by 4 bases, with 2 bases between. Written as DNA, the CDR3 is TGTGCCAGCAGCTTAGAGAATCAGCCCCAGCATTTT. Its translation: CASSLENQPQHF.

This clone was observed a handful of times. This sequence joins TRBV6-5 and TRBJ1-6; D is possibly TRBD1 (6 bases). The CDR3 extends over 13 amino acids. The V gene lost 0 bases and the J gene lost 10 bases, with 7 bases spanning the gap. Germline V gives CDR1 MNHEY, CDR2 SVGAGI. The CDR3 sequence is CASSYSQGSPLHF. In nucleotides, the CDR3 is TGTGCCAGCAGTTACTCGCAGGGGTCACCCCTCCACTTT.

The rearrangement joins TRBV13 to TRBJ1-1, with TRBD1 as a possible D gene (6 bases). Deletions cut 5 bases from V and 5 bases from J, with 15 bases between. The germline gives CDR1 PRHDT, CDR2 FYEKMQ (reference sequence). The CDR3 runs to 14 residues. The chain's CDR3 is CASSPEGGKTEAFF. CDR3 nucleotide sequence: TGTGCCAGCAGCCCCGAGGGGGGAAAGACTGAAGCTTTCTTT.

The rearrangement uses TRBV5-6 and TRBJ2-7; weak D call: TRBD1 (6 bases). The V gene lost 4 bases and the J gene lost 4 bases, with 24 bases spanning the gap. The length of the CDR3 is 17 residues. Germline V gene data show CDR1 as SGHDT and CDR2 as YYEEEE. CDR3: CASSPPPGTPMGYEQYF. DNA for the CDR3: TGTGCCAGCAGCCCTCCCCCCGGGACACCGATGGGGTACGAGCAGTACTTC.

This clone was recorded once. The chain employs TRBV27 and TRBJ1-5, with 10 nucleotides matching TRBD1. The CDR3 loop spans 15 amino acids. V trimming: 4 bases; J trimming: 3 bases; junction bases outside the gene matches: 3. Germline-derived CDR1 and CDR2 are MNHEY and SMNVEV (reference sequence). This CDR3 is CASSSGQGYNQPQHF. CDR3 DNA: TGTGCCAGCAGTTCGGGACAGGGGTACAATCAGCCCCAGCATTTT.

This clone was detected only once. V usage is TRBV6-5 and J usage is TRBJ1-6; TRBD1 is a possible D gene (5 bases). The CDR3 contains 14 residues. V dropped 6 bases and J dropped 5 bases, with 11 bases sitting between them. The V gene's germline CDR1 is MNHEY and CDR2 SVGAGI. CDR3 residues: CASRIGTDNSPLHF. The CDR3 DNA is TGTGCCAGCAGAATCGGGACCGATAATTCACCCCTCCACTTT.

This sequence joins TRBV9 and TRBJ2-7, with a possible D match to TRBD1 (6 bases). Trimming took 8 bases from V and 3 from J, leaving 15 bases between them. The germline gives CDR1 SGDLS, CDR2 YYNGEE. CDR3 length: 13 amino acids. In DNA, the CDR3 is TGTGCCAGTAACCTACAGGGTGGCTACGAGCAGTACTTC. It translates to CASNLQGGYEQYF.

The V call is TRBV7-7, the J call TRBJ1-4; TRBD1 aligns across 7 bases. This CDR3 spans 15 amino acids. Germline loops: CDR1 SSHAT, CDR2 FNYEAQ (reference sequence). V lost 5 bases and J lost 0; bases outside the gene matches: 3. Here the CDR3 reads CASSPGTATNEKLFF. In nucleotides, the CDR3 is TGTGCCAGCAGCCCAGGGACAGCAACTAATGAAAAACTGTTTTTT.

The V call is TRBV25-1, the J call TRBJ2-1; 7 bases line up with TRBD2. Germline CDR1 is MGHDK and CDR2 is SYGVNS. V was pared by 4 bases and J by 3 bases, with 12 bases of the junction left unmatched. The CDR3 consists of 17 residues. The CDR3 coding sequence is TGTGCCAGCAGTGGCGCCTCCGGTCTAGCGGACTACAATGAGCAGTTCTTC. The encoded protein is CASSGASGLADYNEQFF.

Here the CDR3 reads CASTILPDSGNTIYF. The DNA of the CDR3 is TGCGCCAGCACTATCCTACCCGATTCTGGAAACACCATATATTTT. The gene calls are TRBV5-1 and TRBJ1-3; D not resolved. Trimming cost V 6 bases and J 1 base, with 14 bases left between them. CDR3 length: 15 amino acids. Per germline, CDR1 SGHRS and CDR2 YFSETQ.

This chain uses TRBV7-3 with TRBJ2-1; a weak D match, TRBD1 (6 bases). CDR3 length equals 13 residues. With 5 bases removed from V and 9 bases from J, the gap between germline ends came to 14 bases. Germline-derived CDR1 and CDR2 are SGHTA and FQGTGA. CDR3 region: CASSLIEGVEQFF. The DNA of the CDR3 is TGTGCCAGCAGCCTAATAGAGGGGGTTGAGCAGTTCTTC. Variable domain in full (rest from reference TRBV7-3 and TRBJ2-1): GAGVSQTPSNKVTEKGKYVELRCDPISGHTALYWYRQSLGQGPEFLIYFQGTGAADDSGLPNDRFFAVRPEGSVSTLKIQRTERGDSAVYLCASSLIEGVEQFFGPGTRLTVL.

The gene calls are TRBV11-3 and TRBJ2-7; TRBD2 might be the D (6 bases). The germline V gene encodes CDR1 SGHNT and CDR2 YENEEA. This CDR3 contains 15 residues. V was shortened by 1 base and J by 0 bases, with 10 bases between the two germline ends. As DNA, the CDR3 is TGTGCCAGCAGCTTAGGCCCGGGGGACTCCTACGAGCAGTACTTC. Translating it yields CASSLGPGDSYEQYF. The variable domain in full, completed from reference TRBV11-3 and TRBJ2-7, reads EAGVVQSPRYKIIEKKQPVAFWCNPISGHNTLYWYLQNLGQGPELLIRYENEEAVDDSQLPKDRFSAERLKGVDSTLKIQPAELGDSAVYLCASSLGPGDSYEQYFGPGTRLTVT.

J is TRBJ1-4 and V is TRBV11-2, with TRBD1 as a possible D gene (5 bases). Germline CDR1 reads SGHAT; CDR2 reads FQNNGV. Trimming shortened V by 4 bases and J by 4 bases, and 10 bases separated the two germline ends. CDR3 length equals 14 residues. This CDR3 is CASSYGGINEKLFF. CDR3 coding DNA: TGTGCCAGCAGCTACGGGGGGATTAATGAAAAACTGTTTTTT.

The rearrangement links TRBV28 to TRBJ2-5; 10 bases map to TRBD1. Germline V gives CDR1 MDHEN, CDR2 SYDVKM. Germline trimming cut 4 bases from V and 5 bases from J; bases unmatched to any gene: 4. This CDR3 has 14 amino acids. The CDR3 DNA reads TGTGCCAGCAGTTCGGACAGGGGGGAGGAGACCCAGTACTTC. This sequence encodes CASSSDRGEETQYF. Full variable domain (rest looked up from reference TRBV28 and TRBJ2-5): DVKVTQSSRYLVKRTGEKVFLECVQDMDHENMFWYRQDPGLGLRLIYFSYDVKMKEKGDIPEGYSVSREKKERFSLILESASTNQTSMYLCASSSDRGEETQYFGPGTRLLVL.

The chain joins TRBV19 to TRBJ1-1, with D perhaps TRBD1 (6 bases). Germline V gene data show CDR1 as LNHDA and CDR2 as SQIVND (reference sequence). The CDR3 runs 16 residues. Trimming took off 5 bases at V and 8 bases at J, with 24 bases between the two ends. For the CDR3, the DNA is TGTGCCAGTAGTTTTGCCGGTACAGGGCGGCTCGAAGAAGCTTTCTTT. Its translation is CASSFAGTGRLEEAFF.

This clone was observed a handful of times. The J gene is TRBJ1-1, the V gene TRBV19; D remains ambiguous. The length of the CDR3 is 12 residues. Trimming stripped 3 bases from V and 10 bases from J, with 12 bases between. Per germline, CDR1 LNHDA and CDR2 SQIVND (reference sequence). CDR3 sequence: CASSISLSGAFF. The CDR3 region has the DNA TGTGCCAGTAGTATTTCCTTGTCCGGAGCTTTCTTT.

The chain couples TRBV10-3 to TRBJ1-6; 9 bases are shared with TRBD1. The J segment lost 7 bases and the V segment lost 3 bases, leaving 10 bases of the junction unmatched. The CDR3 consists of 17 residues. Per germline, CDR1 ENHRY and CDR2 SYGVKD. CDR3: CAISDRAEGQGNSPLHF. DNA for the CDR3: TGTGCCATCAGTGACCGGGCAGAAGGACAGGGGAATTCACCCCTCCACTTT.

V usage is TRBV28 and J usage is TRBJ2-2; D possibly uses TRBD1 or TRBD2 (6 bases each). Germline V gene data show CDR1 as MDHEN and CDR2 as SYDVKM. This CDR3 is 11 amino acids long. The V end lost 10 bases, the J end lost 6 bases, and 9 bases lay between the germline ends. In DNA form, the CDR3 reads TGTGCCATCCGGGGGCCCGGGGAGCTGTTTTTT. This encodes CAIRGPGELFF.

The CDR3 sequence is CASSLGQSSEQYF. In nucleotides, the CDR3 is TGTGCCAGCAGCTTGGGACAGTCCTCAGAGCAGTACTTC. The V gene is TRBV5-4, the J gene TRBJ2-7, with D possibly TRBD1 on 5 matching bases. The CDR3 loop spans 13 amino acids. Trimming cost V 0 bases and J 7 bases, with 11 bases left between them. Germline V lookup: CDR1 SGHNT, CDR2 YYREEE (reference sequence).

The chain links TRBV11-2 to TRBJ2-1; 8 positions agree with TRBD2. V lost 4 bases and J lost 3; bases outside the gene matches: 11. CDR3 size: 17 residues. Germline V gene data show CDR1 as SGHAT and CDR2 as FQNNGV. The CDR3 coding sequence is TGTGCCAGCAGCTCCCTAGAAGCGGGAGTAAACTACAATGAGCAGTTCTTC. Translating it yields CASSSLEAGVNYNEQFF.